This T cell receptor (beta chain) derives from a study of T cell clonotyping in hematopoietic cell transplantation. The protocol was immunoSEQ multiplex PCR, while the TCRdb copy is restricted to in-frame clones and leaves out a portion. The sample has approximately 9,100 clones, around 81% seen once; the top ten hold 4.5% to 5.5%. Trimming left V 11 bases short and J 8 bases short, with 34 bases between. The germline V gene encodes CDR1 MDHEN and CDR2 SYDVKM. This CDR3 contains 18 residues. Study-level results: At the given depth, recipient repertoires were over 97% de novo clonotypes. No sorting was done, leaving CD4 and CD8 contributions mixed. Higher Inverse Simpson Index values in graft donor and pretransplant recipient predicted broader posttransplant TCR diversity.

In regard to this clone: Its antigen is unknown.

The material was peripheral blood mononuclear cells, obtained 180 days after allogeneic stem cell transplant. The TCR was taken from a female patient between 50 and 60 years old who had an allogeneic stem cell transplant from an unrelated donor, so the T cells may come from the graft donor. Some clones in this sample may be carry-over from other donors' samples. The rearrangement uses TRBV28 and TRBJ2-1; D is possibly TRBD2 (7 bases). The CDR3 DNA sequence: TGTGCCGCCCATGGGGGCGATCGAGGGCGGGAGTTTTTGGATGAGCAGTTCTTC. Translation: CAAHGGDRGREFLDEQFF.